The 5 T cell receptor beta chains presented below share a single source sample, sequenced in a study of Ad26.COV2.S vaccination and SARS-CoV-2 variants. Sequenced by immunoSEQ multiplex PCR; TCRdb stores in-frame clones only, minus some. The table records around 270,000 clones, around 88% of them present only once. Treatment reported: 19 received Ad26.COV2.S at low or high dose, single or two shots; 5 received placebo; per-sample allocation not given. Collection of samples fell on day 63 after the first vaccine or placebo injection. The starting material was peripheral blood, obtained in a trial of Ad26.COV2.S vaccine versus placebo. The origin of the receptors is a person between 18 and 65 years old who received the Ad26.COV2.S COVID-19 vaccine or a placebo.

The genes are TRBV29-1 and TRBJ1-1; a possible D gene is TRBD1 (6 bases). Germline V gives CDR1 SQVTM, CDR2 ANQGSEA. V lost 7 bases and J lost 4, with 19 bases in between. The CDR3 length is 14 residues. CDR3 DNA: TGCAGCGCCCTTAGGGGGGGCGCGAGCACTGAAGCTTTCTTT. Translating it yields CSALRGGASTEAFF.

The chain recombines TRBV7-9 with TRBJ1-4, with D perhaps matching TRBD1 (5 bases). Germline CDR1 is SEHNR and CDR2 is FQNEAQ (reference sequence). The germline V and J ends were trimmed by 5 bases and 13 bases, with 17 bases remaining between them. This CDR3 comprises 13 residues. CDR3 coding DNA: TGTGCCAGCAGCCCCGGACGTTGGGGCGGACTGTTTTTT. This sequence encodes CASSPGRWGGLFF.

The chain has TRBV9 and TRBJ2-7, with D tentatively TRBD1 (5 bases). CDR1 is SGDLS and CDR2 is YYNGEE in the germline V gene. This CDR3 is 15 amino acids long. V was clipped by 0 bases and J by 4 bases, with 14 bases between them. The CDR3 here is CASSVAVGDSYEQYF. CDR3 bases: TGTGCCAGCAGCGTAGCCGTAGGGGATTCTTACGAGCAGTACTTC.

This chain connects TRBV6-5 to TRBJ1-6; a possible D gene is TRBD1 (5 bases). Looked up from germline, CDR1 is MNHEY and CDR2 is SVGAGI. There are 14 residues in the CDR3. V lost 6 bases to trimming and J lost 7 bases, with 13 bases between them. The CDR3 DNA reads TGTGCCAGCAGAACGGGGGAATGGAATTCACCCCTCCACTTT. Its translation: CASRTGEWNSPLHF.

This rearrangement joins TRBV6-2 or TRBV6-3 to TRBJ2-1; maybe TRBD1 (6 bases). Germline CDR1 reads MNHEY; CDR2 reads SVGEGT. The CDR3 loop spans 12 amino acids. Trimming stripped 2 bases from V and 10 bases from J, with 9 bases between. CDR3 region: CASSYPDREQFF. The CDR3 DNA is TGTGCCAGCAGTTACCCCGACAGGGAGCAGTTCTTC.